This T cell receptor (beta chain) was sequenced in a study of CD8 T cells in Susac syndrome. Findings and caveats of the study: The study conceded that its TCR sequencing and HLA analysis involved relatively few individuals.

CD8+ and CD4+ blood T cells underwent TCR beta sequencing. The RNA, roughly 0.5 to 1 ug, was put through reverse transcription using random hexamers. Across 54 Vbeta and 13 Jbeta, immunoSEQ multiplex PCR amplified TCR beta CDR3. TCRdb called the immunoSEQ multiplex PCR reads again in MiXCR, with one record for every CDR3 protein. This sample carries 150,000 to 200,000 distinct CDR3 sequences, approximately 96% of them seen once, and the ten largest clones take less than 0.2%. Comment on this clonotype: What it binds is unknown.

The receptor was isolated from a human donor with multiple sclerosis. The sample was CD8+ T cells from PBMCs.

CDR3 loop: CATSPGGTSTDTQYF. The CDR3 nucleotides read TGTGCCACCAGCCCCGGGGGGACCAGCACAGATACGCAGTATTTT. V usage is TRBV24-1 and J usage is TRBJ2-3; 7 bases align to TRBD2. With 7 bases clipped from V and 0 bases from J, the junction kept 6 bases outside the gene matches. The CDR3 runs to 15 residues. Germline V gene lookup returns CDR1 KGHDR and CDR2 SFDVKD.